Shown below are 22 T cell receptor beta chains from a single sample sequenced in a study of chemoradiotherapy in HPV16-positive cancers. Sequencing used immunoSEQ multiplex PCR; TCRdb keeps in-frame clones, though not all of them. The sample lists approximately 12,000 clones, roughly 89% occurring once. The biological material was taken from a patient who underwent chemoradiotherapy. The receptors were gathered from a human donor with HPV-associated anogenital cancer.

The chain uses TRBV7-8 and TRBJ2-1, with 7 bases lining up with TRBD2. CDR3 length: 17 amino acids. Germline assignment: CDR1 SGHVS and CDR2 FQNEAQ. V shed 2 bases and J 8 bases; nucleotides not matched to a gene: 15. The CDR3: CASSLFEAGIRLDEQFF. The CDR3 region has the DNA TGTGCCAGCAGCTTATTTGAAGCGGGAATAAGGTTGGATGAGCAGTTCTTC. The whole variable domain, filled in from reference TRBV7-8 and TRBJ2-1, reads GAGVSQSPRYKVAKRGQDVALRCDPISGHVSLFWYQQALGQGPEFLTYFQNEAQLDKSGLPSDRFFAERPEGSVSTLKIQRTQQEDSAVYLCASSLFEAGIRLDEQFFGPGTRLTVL.

V and J are TRBV5-4 and TRBJ2-3; TRBD2 is a possible D gene (5 bases). Trimming stripped 1 base from V and 6 bases from J, with 6 bases between. This CDR3 comprises 12 residues. Per germline, CDR1 SGHNT and CDR2 YYREEE (reference sequence). CDR3 sequence: CASSLSGDTQYF. In DNA, the CDR3 is TGTGCCAGCAGCTTGTCGGGGGATACGCAGTATTTT.

The chain recombines TRBV6-1 with TRBJ1-5; D is unresolved. This CDR3 has 14 residues. The V end was cut by 6 bases, the J end by 3 bases, with 12 bases between. CDR1 and CDR2 from the germline V gene are MNHNS and SASEGT. This CDR3 is CASRATSSNQPQHF. CDR3 DNA sequence: TGTGCCAGCAGGGCAACTTCATCCAATCAGCCCCAGCATTTT.

Only one count was recorded for this clone. CDR3 DNA: TGTGCCAGCAGTCAAAGGGAAAAACTGTTTTTT. It is translated as CASSQREKLFF. The V gene is TRBV6-7, the J gene TRBJ1-4; D uncertain. TRBV6-7 is treated as an ORF (open reading frame) with a function not yet certain. V lost 5 bases and J lost 8, with 6 bases in between. The CDR3 sequence is 11 residues long.

This chain connects TRBV9 to TRBJ2-5; D is unclear. The CDR3 covers 14 residues. V shed 4 bases and J shed 5 bases, with 15 bases lying between them. Germline V gene lookup returns CDR1 SGDLS and CDR2 YYNGEE. The CDR3 here is CASSPASVRETQYF. In nucleotides, the CDR3 is TGTGCCAGCAGCCCCGCCTCAGTCCGGGAGACCCAGTACTTC.

The chain carries TRBV5-6 and TRBJ2-1, with D tentatively TRBD2 (6 bases). Trimming removed 0 bases from V and 6 bases from J, with 7 bases in between. The CDR3 is made up of 13 amino acids. Germline lookup yields CDR1 SGHDT and CDR2 YYEEEE. CDR3 DNA: TGTGCCAGCAGCTTGGTGGGGGGCAATGAGCAGTTCTTC. Translating it yields CASSLVGGNEQFF.

The chain combines TRBV29-1 with TRBJ2-1; 7 bases line up with TRBD1. This CDR3 is 11 amino acids long. Germline V gives CDR1 SQVTM, CDR2 ANQGSEA. V gave up 4 bases and J gave up 9 bases; unmatched junction bases: 3. CDR3 protein: CSVGEGAEQFF. The CDR3 region has the DNA TGCAGCGTTGGTGAGGGGGCTGAGCAGTTCTTC.

This rearrangement joins TRBV30 to TRBJ1-1; unclear D gene. V gave up 0 bases and J gave up 4 bases, with 9 bases separating them. The germline gives CDR1 GTSNPN, CDR2 SVGIG (reference sequence). There are 13 residues in the CDR3. This CDR3 is CAWSVGWGTEAFF. The DNA for the CDR3 is TGTGCCTGGAGTGTAGGGTGGGGCACTGAAGCTTTCTTT.

The chain couples TRBV11-1 to TRBJ2-5, with 12 nucleotides matching TRBD2. Looked up from germline, CDR1 is SGHAT and CDR2 is FQDESV (reference sequence). V shed 5 bases and J 1 base; nucleotides not matched to a gene: 8. CDR3 length: 17 residues. The CDR3 reads CASSRSSGRALQETQYF. DNA of the CDR3: TGTGCCAGCAGCCGTTCTAGCGGGAGGGCCCTCCAAGAGACCCAGTACTTC.

This clone has just one count. This chain links TRBV7-2 with TRBJ1-1, with 9 positions matching TRBD1. In germline, CDR1 is SGHTA, CDR2 FQGNSA. V dropped 3 bases and J dropped 1; count of bases not matched to a gene: 3. The CDR3 contains 15 residues. As DNA, the CDR3 is TGTGCCAGCAGCTTCCGGGACAGGGAGAACACTGAAGCTTTCTTT. It translates to CASSFRDRENTEAFF.

CDR3 DNA sequence: TGTGCCAGTACTTCTGACCGGGACTTCAATCAGCCCCAGCATTTT. This codes for CASTSDRDFNQPQHF. V and J are TRBV6-4 and TRBJ1-5; D may be TRBD1 (5 bases). Germline loops: CDR1 MRHNA, CDR2 SNTAGT. V was trimmed by 9 bases and J by 3 bases, leaving 18 bases between them. The CDR3 length is 15 residues.

The chain recombines TRBV10-1 with TRBJ2-1; 9 bases are shared with TRBD1. V gave up 5 bases and J gave up 5 bases; unmatched junction bases: 7. Per germline, CDR1 WNHNN and CDR2 SYGVQD (reference sequence). The CDR3 covers 15 residues. The CDR3 sequence is CASSTWTGVNNEQFF. CDR3 DNA: TGCGCCAGCAGTACGTGGACAGGGGTTAACAATGAGCAGTTCTTC.

The rearrangement links TRBV7-2 to TRBJ2-1, with a weak D call TRBD2 (6 bases). The CDR3 covers 17 residues. Germline V lookup: CDR1 SGHTA, CDR2 FQGNSA. With 1 base removed from V and 2 bases from J, the gap between germline ends came to 15 bases. For the CDR3, the DNA is TGTGCCAGCAGCTTAGTGAAAGGTTGGGGGGCCTACAATGAGCAGTTCTTC. The encoded protein is CASSLVKGWGAYNEQFF. Full variable domain (missing parts from reference TRBV7-2 and TRBJ2-1): GAGVSQSPSNKVTEKGKDVELRCDPISGHTALYWYRQSLGQGLEFLIYFQGNSAPDKSGLPSDRFSAERTGGSVSTLTIQRTQQEDSAVYLCASSLVKGWGAYNEQFFGPGTRLTVL.

J is TRBJ2-2 and V is TRBV4-1; D gene unclear. The CDR3 is 12 residues long. V lost 1 base and J 8 bases, leaving 5 bases between the germline ends. Germline CDR1 MGHRA, CDR2 YSYEKL. The CDR3 is CASSQGWGELFF. The CDR3 nucleotides read TGCGCCAGCAGCCAAGGATGGGGGGAGCTGTTTTTT.

This clone came up once. The rearrangement joins TRBV20-1 to TRBJ1-1, with no clear D. V dropped 3 bases and J dropped 7 bases, with 9 bases sitting between them. Per germline, CDR1 DFQATT and CDR2 SNEGSKA (reference sequence). The CDR3 has 11 residues. The CDR3 loop is CSASQDREAFF. The CDR3 nucleotides read TGCAGTGCTAGCCAGGATCGTGAAGCTTTCTTT.

The genes are TRBV4-2 and TRBJ2-6, with D hard to call. Deletions cut 1 base from V and 2 bases from J, with 9 bases between. This CDR3 is built from 16 residues. Per the germline V gene, CDR1 is LGHNA and CDR2 is YNFKEQ. The CDR3 DNA follows: TGTGCCAGCAGCCAAGGGGCTCCCACTGGGGCCAACGTCCTGACTTTC. This sequence encodes CASSQGAPTGANVLTF.

V gene TRBV19 combines with J gene TRBJ2-6; no clear D gene. This CDR3 has 15 amino acids. V dropped 3 bases and J dropped 0 bases, with 6 bases sitting between them. Germline V gene sequence: CDR1 LNHDA, CDR2 SQIVND (reference sequence). This CDR3 reads CASSITFSGANVLTF. DNA for the CDR3: TGTGCCAGTAGTATTACGTTCTCTGGGGCCAACGTCCTGACTTTC.

This chain uses TRBV19 with TRBJ2-6; no definite D call. Between the trimmed V and J ends, which lost 3 bases and 0 bases, there was a span of 21 bases. The CDR3 contains 20 residues. Per the germline V gene, CDR1 is LNHDA and CDR2 is SQIVND (reference sequence). CDR3 sequence reads: CASSMSVTRQPSSGANVLTF. The CDR3 region has the DNA TGTGCCAGTAGTATGAGTGTAACCCGTCAACCGAGCTCTGGGGCCAACGTCCTGACTTTC.

About this clone: A junction boundary mismatches the germline segment, possibly from a read error. Other DNA sequences in this sample translate to the same CDR3. The chain has TRBV2 and TRBJ1-1; D gene uncertain. Germline V gene sequence: CDR1 SNHLY, CDR2 FYNNEI. The CDR3 totals 11 residues. The CDR3 sequence is CASSEYQEAFF. The DNA of the CDR3 is TGTGCCAGCAGTGAATACCAGGAAGCTTTCTTC. Together with reference TRBV2 and TRBJ1-1, the CDR3 gives the full variable domain: EPEVTQTPSHQVTQMGQEVILRCVPISNHLYFYWYRQILGQKVEFLVSFYNNEISEKSEIFDDQFSVERPDGSNFTLKIRSTKLEDSAMYFCASSEYQEAFFGQGTRLTVV.

The chain couples TRBV29-1 to TRBJ1-1; no clear D. The CDR3 has 11 residues. Trimming took off 7 bases at V and 5 bases at J, with 11 bases between the two ends. The germline V gene has CDR1 SQVTM and CDR2 ANQGSEA. The CDR3 loop reads CSAAAGTEAFF. CDR3 in DNA: TGCAGCGCTGCTGCGGGGACTGAAGCTTTCTTT.

The chain recombines TRBV19 with TRBJ1-2; D may be TRBD1 (6 bases). Germline assignment: CDR1 LNHDA and CDR2 SQIVND (reference sequence). The CDR3 contains 16 residues. Trimming stripped 7 bases from V and 1 base from J, with 19 bases between. Here the CDR3 reads CASTEGRQGNNYGYTF. CDR3 in DNA: TGTGCCAGTACCGAGGGGAGGCAGGGGAATAACTATGGCTACACCTTC.

The gene calls are TRBV5-1 and TRBJ2-3, with 10 positions matching TRBD1. Per the germline V gene, CDR1 is SGHRS and CDR2 is YFSETQ. J lost 5 bases, V lost 4 bases, and 7 bases had no gene match. The CDR3 covers 15 residues. The CDR3 loop is CASSRLTGGLDTQYF. In DNA, the CDR3 is TGCGCCAGCAGCCGCCTGACAGGGGGCCTAGATACGCAGTATTTT.